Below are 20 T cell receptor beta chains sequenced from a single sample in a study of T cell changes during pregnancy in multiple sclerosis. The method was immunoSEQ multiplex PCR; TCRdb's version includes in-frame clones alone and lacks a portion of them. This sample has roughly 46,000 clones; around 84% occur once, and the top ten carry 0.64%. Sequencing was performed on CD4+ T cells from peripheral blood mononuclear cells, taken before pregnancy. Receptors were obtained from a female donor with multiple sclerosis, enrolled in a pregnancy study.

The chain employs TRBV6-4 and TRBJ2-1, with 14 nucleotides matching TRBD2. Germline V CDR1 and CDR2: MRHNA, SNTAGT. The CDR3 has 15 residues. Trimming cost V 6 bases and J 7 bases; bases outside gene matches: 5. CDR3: CASSAGLAGGNEQFF. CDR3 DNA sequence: TGTGCCAGCAGCGCTGGACTAGCGGGAGGTAATGAGCAGTTCTTC.

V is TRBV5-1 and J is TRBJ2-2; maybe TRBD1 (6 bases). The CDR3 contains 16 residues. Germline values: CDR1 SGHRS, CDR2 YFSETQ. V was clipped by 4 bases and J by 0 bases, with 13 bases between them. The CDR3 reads CASSPDSPANTGELFF. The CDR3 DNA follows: TGCGCCAGCAGCCCGGACAGCCCTGCGAACACCGGGGAGCTGTTTTTT.

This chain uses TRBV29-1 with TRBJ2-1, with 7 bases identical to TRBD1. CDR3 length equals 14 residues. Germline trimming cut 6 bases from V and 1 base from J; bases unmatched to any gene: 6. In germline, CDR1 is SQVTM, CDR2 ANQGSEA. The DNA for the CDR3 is TGCAGCGTCGCGACAGGGTTATCCTACAATGAGCAGTTCTTC. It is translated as CSVATGLSYNEQFF.

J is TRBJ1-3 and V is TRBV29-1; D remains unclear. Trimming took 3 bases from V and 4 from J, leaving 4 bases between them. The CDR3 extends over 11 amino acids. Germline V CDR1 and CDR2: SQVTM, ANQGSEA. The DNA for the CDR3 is TGCAGCGTTGATAGAGGAAACACCATATATTTT. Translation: CSVDRGNTIYF.

CDR3: CASRVGGSGGYTF. The CDR3, as DNA: TGTGCCAGCAGGGTTGGGGGCTCCGGTGGCTACACCTTC. The chain uses TRBV2 and TRBJ1-2; D may be TRBD1 (6 bases). Deletions cut 6 bases from V and 7 bases from J, with 15 bases between. Germline CDR1 SNHLY, CDR2 FYNNEI. This CDR3 has 13 amino acids.

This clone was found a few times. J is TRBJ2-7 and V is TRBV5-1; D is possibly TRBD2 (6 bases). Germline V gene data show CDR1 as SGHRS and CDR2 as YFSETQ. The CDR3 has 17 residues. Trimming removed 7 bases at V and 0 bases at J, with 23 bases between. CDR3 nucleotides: TGCGCCAGCGCTTATCTTTTCGGGACTTCGGCCTCCTACGAGCAGTACTTC. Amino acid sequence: CASAYLFGTSASYEQYF.

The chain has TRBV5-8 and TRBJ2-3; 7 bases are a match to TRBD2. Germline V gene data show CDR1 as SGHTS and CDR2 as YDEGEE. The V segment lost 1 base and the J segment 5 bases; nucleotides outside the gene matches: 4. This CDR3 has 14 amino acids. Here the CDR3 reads CASSLTSVRDTQYF. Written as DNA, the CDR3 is TGTGCCAGCAGCTTGACTAGCGTCAGAGATACGCAGTATTTT.

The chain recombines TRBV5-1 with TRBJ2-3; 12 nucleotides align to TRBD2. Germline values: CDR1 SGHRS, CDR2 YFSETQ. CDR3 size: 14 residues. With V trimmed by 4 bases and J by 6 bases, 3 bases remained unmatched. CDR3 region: CASSPSGGADTQYF. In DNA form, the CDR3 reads TGCGCCAGCAGCCCTAGCGGGGGGGCGGATACGCAGTATTTT.

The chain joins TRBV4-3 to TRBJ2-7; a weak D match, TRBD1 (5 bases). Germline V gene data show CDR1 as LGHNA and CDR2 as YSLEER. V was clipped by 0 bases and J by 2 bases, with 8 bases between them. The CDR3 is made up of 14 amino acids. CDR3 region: CASSQEEQAYEQYF. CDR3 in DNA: TGCGCCAGCAGCCAAGAGGAACAGGCCTACGAGCAGTACTTC.

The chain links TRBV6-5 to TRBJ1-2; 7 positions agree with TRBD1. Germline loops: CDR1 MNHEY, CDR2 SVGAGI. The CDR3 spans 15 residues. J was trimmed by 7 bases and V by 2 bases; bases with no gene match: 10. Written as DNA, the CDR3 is TGTGCCAGCAGTTACCCGCCGCGGACAGGAGGTGGCTACACCTTC. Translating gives CASSYPPRTGGGYTF.

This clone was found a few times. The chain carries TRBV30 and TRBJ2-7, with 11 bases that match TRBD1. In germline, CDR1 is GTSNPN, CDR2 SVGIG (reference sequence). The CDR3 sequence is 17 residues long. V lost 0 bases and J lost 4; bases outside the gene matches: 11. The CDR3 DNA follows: TGTGCCTGGAGTGTTGTGTGGGACAGGGGGTCTGAGTACGAGCAGTACTTC. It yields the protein CAWSVVWDRGSEYEQYF.

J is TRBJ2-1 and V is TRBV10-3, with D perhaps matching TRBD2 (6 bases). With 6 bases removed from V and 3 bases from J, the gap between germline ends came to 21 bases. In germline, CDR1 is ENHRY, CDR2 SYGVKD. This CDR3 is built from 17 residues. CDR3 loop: CAIRPARDSDIYNEQFF. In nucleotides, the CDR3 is TGTGCCATCAGACCCGCCCGGGACTCCGATATCTACAATGAGCAGTTCTTC.

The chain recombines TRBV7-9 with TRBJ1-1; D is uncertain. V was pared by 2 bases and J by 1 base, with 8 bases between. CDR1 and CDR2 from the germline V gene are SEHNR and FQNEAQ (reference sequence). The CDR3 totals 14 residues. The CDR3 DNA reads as TGTGCCAGCAGCTTACATGGCGGGAACACTGAAGCTTTCTTT. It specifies CASSLHGGNTEAFF.

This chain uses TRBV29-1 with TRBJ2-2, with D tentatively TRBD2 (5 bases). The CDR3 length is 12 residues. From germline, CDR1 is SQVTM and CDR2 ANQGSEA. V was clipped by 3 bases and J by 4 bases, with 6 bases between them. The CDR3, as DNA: TGCAGCGTTGACGGAGGCACCGGGGAGCTGTTTTTT. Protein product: CSVDGGTGELFF.

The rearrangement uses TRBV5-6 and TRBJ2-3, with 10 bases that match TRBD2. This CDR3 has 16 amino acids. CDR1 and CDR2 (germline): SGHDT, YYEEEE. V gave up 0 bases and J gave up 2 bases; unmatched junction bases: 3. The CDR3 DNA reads TGTGCCAGCAGCTTGGGACTAGCGGGTAACACAGATACGCAGTATTTT. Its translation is CASSLGLAGNTDTQYF.

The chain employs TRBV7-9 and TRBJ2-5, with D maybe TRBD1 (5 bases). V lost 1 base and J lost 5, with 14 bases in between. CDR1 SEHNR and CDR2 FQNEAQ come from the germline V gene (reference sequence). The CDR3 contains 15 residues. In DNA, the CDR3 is TGTGCCAGCAGCTTAGAAGCAGGGTTAAAGGAGACCCAGTACTTC. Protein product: CASSLEAGLKETQYF.

CDR3 DNA sequence: TGTGCCAGCAGCTTAGAGGGGATGAACACCATATATTTT. As protein: CASSLEGMNTIYF. This chain uses TRBV7-2 with TRBJ1-3, with D perhaps matching TRBD1 (5 bases). The ends were cut back, 1 base at V and 7 bases at J, with 8 bases in the middle. CDR1 and CDR2 from the germline V gene are SGHTA and FQGNSA. CDR3 length equals 13 residues.

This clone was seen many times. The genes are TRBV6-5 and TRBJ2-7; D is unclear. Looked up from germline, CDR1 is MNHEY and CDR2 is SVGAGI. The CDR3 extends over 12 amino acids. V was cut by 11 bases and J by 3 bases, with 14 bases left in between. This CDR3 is CAETPRGYEQYF. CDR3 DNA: TGTGCCGAAACCCCAAGAGGCTACGAGCAGTACTTC.

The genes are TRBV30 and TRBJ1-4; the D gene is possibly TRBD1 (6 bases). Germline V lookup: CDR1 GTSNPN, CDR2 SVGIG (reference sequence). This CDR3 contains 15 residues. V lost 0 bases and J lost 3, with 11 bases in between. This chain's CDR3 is CAWSVRQGPNEKLFF. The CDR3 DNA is TGTGCCTGGAGTGTCCGGCAGGGGCCTAATGAAAAACTGTTTTTT.

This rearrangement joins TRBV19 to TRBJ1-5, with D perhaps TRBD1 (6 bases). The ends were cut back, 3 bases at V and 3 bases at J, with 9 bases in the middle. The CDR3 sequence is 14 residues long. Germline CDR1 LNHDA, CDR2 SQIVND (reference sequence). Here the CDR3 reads CASSMGHINQPQHF. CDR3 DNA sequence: TGTGCCAGTAGTATGGGACATATCAATCAGCCCCAGCATTTT.